This T cell receptor (beta chain) stems from a study of shared clonotypes between healthy human individuals. Study results and caveats: The rarefaction results pointed to incomplete sorted-subset sequencing despite large depth.

Germline V lookup: CDR1 SGHRS, CDR2 YFSETQ. This CDR3 has 15 residues. Deletions cut 5 bases from V and 0 bases from J, with 12 bases between. The table came from immunoSEQ multiplex PCR; TCRdb's copy has only in-frame clones and leaves some out. The table has 2 million to 3 million clones, roughly 93% seen once. With respect to this clone: Its specificity is not known.

The sequenced material came from naive CD4+ T cells from PBMCs. As for subset: CD45RA+ positively selected. This TCR came from a man aged 18-30 years in good health. Some clones in this sample may be carry-over from other donors' samples. This chain uses TRBV5-1 with TRBJ1-3, with D possibly TRBD1 on 5 matching bases. The CDR3 region has the DNA TGCGCCAGCAGGAGGGACGGGAGCTCTGGAAACACCATATATTTT. This gives the protein CASRRDGSSGNTIYF.